These 5 T cell receptor beta chains share one sample of origin, sequenced in a study of T cells after somatic rescue of genetic block. Clones were sequenced by immunoSEQ multiplex PCR, and TCRdb holds only the in-frame ones, with some missing. The top ten hold 1.6% of the sample, which has 80,000 to 100,000 clones, around 90% seen once. Source material: peripheral blood mononuclear cells (PBMCs). The receptor set was obtained from a woman under 30.

V gene TRBV11-2 combines with J gene TRBJ1-2; 10 bases match TRBD1. The CDR3 contains 15 residues. The J segment lost 4 bases and the V segment lost 5 bases, leaving 7 bases of the junction unmatched. Germline V lookup: CDR1 SGHAT, CDR2 FQNNGV. This CDR3 is CASSAGTGAVYGYTF. For the CDR3, the DNA is TGTGCCAGCAGCGCGGGGACAGGGGCGGTCTATGGCTACACCTTC.

V gene TRBV12-5 combines with J gene TRBJ1-2; D is unresolved. This CDR3 comprises 15 residues. V lost 1 base to trimming and J lost 6 bases, with 15 bases between them. Germline V gene sequence: CDR1 LGHNT, CDR2 FRNRAP. The CDR3 DNA reads TGTGCTAGTGGTTTGGCGCCTCGGAGGATTAATGGCTACACCTTC. Translation: CASGLAPRRINGYTF.

The chain combines TRBV10-3 with TRBJ2-5, with D tentatively TRBD1 or TRBD2 (5 bases each). CDR1 and CDR2 from the germline V gene are ENHRY and SYGVKD. Trimming took off 4 bases at V and 5 bases at J, with 17 bases between the two ends. This CDR3 spans 15 amino acids. The CDR3 bases are TGTGCCATCAGTGCCGGGGCTTCCGTCAGGGAGACCCAGTACTTC. Encoded protein: CAISAGASVRETQYF.

The gene calls are TRBV11-3 and TRBJ1-2; possible D gene TRBD1, 6 bases. Germline CDR1 is SGHNT and CDR2 is YENEEA. The CDR3 length is 14 residues. With 5 bases removed from V and 4 bases from J, the gap between germline ends came to 14 bases. Here the CDR3 DNA reads TGTGCCAGCAGCCGAGGGGGGTTCGGCTATGGCTACACCTTC. Translated: CASSRGGFGYGYTF.

The chain recombines TRBV5-6 with TRBJ2-1; D not resolved. This CDR3 comprises 13 residues. Germline CDR1 reads SGHDT; CDR2 reads YYEEEE. Trimming pared 4 bases from V and 3 bases from J, leaving 8 bases between. CDR3 region: CASSHLDYNEQFF. In DNA, the CDR3 is TGTGCCAGCAGCCACTTGGACTACAATGAGCAGTTCTTC.